The clone carrying this T cell receptor beta chain was counted between two and nine times. No antigen is known for it. V lost 5 bases to trimming and J lost 5 bases, with 12 bases between them. Germline CDR1 is SGHTA and CDR2 is FQGTGA. CDR3 length: 13 residues. A universal primer site arose from template switching, and cDNA bore unique molecular identifiers. Each CDR3 protein gets one entry after TCRdb re-called the 5' RACE reads with MiXCR. Of 450,000 to 650,000 distinct CDR3 sequences detected, approximately 14% appear once; the ten largest clones hold roughly 0.43%. This sample is part of a study of identical twins. Study results and caveats: Twin pairs' shared out-of-frame alpha sequences were enriched in low generation probability.

Everyone who donated was a healthy Caucasian. The data were also submitted as part of a second study, on yellow fever vaccine responses in identical twins. From that second work: As reported, the vaccine T cell response of twins seemed partly convergent and partly personalized.

Specimen: CD4+ T cells sorted from blood. This chain uses TRBV7-3 with TRBJ1-1; D call uncertain. This receptor was obtained from a woman between 18 and 29 years old in good health. CDR3 DNA sequence: TGTGCCAGCAGCAAAAGCCCTGGGACTGAAGCTTTCTTT. Protein: CASSKSPGTEAFF.